This TCR beta chain was sequenced in a study of T cell clonality in common variable immunodeficiency. General study results and limits: Patient heterogeneity in the CVID cohort limited correlations between repertoire features and clinical complications. Shared TCRbeta clones were fewer between CVID subjects than controls.

TCRdb's table, derived via immunoSEQ multiplex PCR, lists solely in-frame clones and lacks some. This sample has 35,000 to 50,000 clones, each found more than once. Germline CDR1 and CDR2: LNHDA and SQIVND (reference sequence). The CDR3 extends over 13 amino acids. V was cut by 3 bases and J by 6 bases, with 9 bases left in between. This clone was counted ten times or more. Antigen unknown. The DNA ends 3 residues before the CDR3 does, and the rest of the CDR3 is filled in from the germline J gene. The clonotype was recovered from a person aged 18-69 years in good health. What was sequenced was peripheral blood mononuclear cells. The V and J genes are TRBV19 and TRBJ1-5; maybe TRBD1 (5 bases). The DNA read from the CDR3 is TGTGCCAGTAGTATGACAGAGAGTCAGCCC. As protein: CASSMTESQP. In full, the CDR3 reads CASSMTESQPQHF.